This T cell receptor beta chain was sequenced in a study of cytomegalovirus exposure and HLA in healthy donors. This table comes from immunoSEQ multiplex PCR, and its TCRdb copy is limited to in-frame clones, with some not included. The table lists more than 45,000 clones, over 75% of them singletons. The sample consisted of PBMCs. This clonotype was obtained from a woman younger than 45 in good health and CMV-seronegative.

In nucleotides, the CDR3 is TGTGCCAGCAGCCAACGGGACAGGGCCAATGAGCAGTTCTTC. Amino acid sequence: CASSQRDRANEQFF. The chain couples TRBV14 to TRBJ2-1, with TRBD1 matching over 9 bases. This CDR3 region has 14 residues. The junction had 2 bases not matched to a gene; V was cut back by 2 bases and J by 6 bases. Germline lookup yields CDR1 SGHDN and CDR2 FVKESK.